The 13 T cell receptor beta chains below come from one sample, sequenced in a study of T cell changes during pregnancy in multiple sclerosis. Libraries were prepared by immunoSEQ multiplex PCR; TCRdb keeps only in-frame clonotypes and omits some of them. The data hold tens of thousands of clones, with about 91% observed a single time. The sequenced sample was CD4+ T cells from peripheral blood mononuclear cells, obtained in the third trimester of pregnancy. The receptors were gathered from a female donor in good health, enrolled as a control in a pregnancy study.

This sequence joins TRBV6-6 and TRBJ1-1; the D is unclear. In germline, CDR1 is MNHNY, CDR2 SVGAGI (reference sequence). V shed 5 bases and J shed 0 bases, with 10 bases lying between them. The CDR3 runs to 14 residues. The CDR3 DNA sequence: TGTGCCAGCAGTCCTAACCCCTTGAACACTGAAGCTTTCTTT. Translated, it gives CASSPNPLNTEAFF.

V and J are TRBV5-1 and TRBJ1-6; 7 nucleotides align to TRBD1. The CDR3 is 14 amino acids. The ends lost 4 bases at V and 6 bases at J; junction bases unmatched: 4. Germline CDR1 reads SGHRS; CDR2 reads YFSETQ. CDR3 coding DNA: TGCGCCAGCAGCAGGACAGGAACTAATTCACCCCTCCACTTT. It yields the protein CASSRTGTNSPLHF.

The chain has TRBV7-9 and TRBJ1-2; 7 nucleotides match TRBD1. Germline V gene sequence: CDR1 SEHNR, CDR2 FQNEAQ (reference sequence). There are 14 residues in the CDR3. J lost 3 bases, V lost 7 bases, and 8 bases had no gene match. The CDR3 DNA reads TGTGCCAGCAAAACCGGAGGGGGCGACTATGGCTACACCTTC. Amino acids: CASKTGGGDYGYTF.

The chain recombines TRBV7-2 with TRBJ2-3; 8 nucleotides align to TRBD2. V was pared by 2 bases and J by 4 bases, with 5 bases of the junction left unmatched. This CDR3 contains 15 residues. Germline V lookup: CDR1 SGHTA, CDR2 FQGNSA. CDR3: CASSLYRGGPDTQYF. The CDR3, as DNA: TGTGCCAGCAGCTTATATCGGGGGGGCCCAGATACGCAGTATTTT.

The chain employs TRBV7-3 and TRBJ2-5; TRBD2 matches 10 bases. The CDR3 contains 16 residues. CDR1 and CDR2 from the germline V gene are SGHTA and FQGTGA. V lost 2 bases, J lost 2 bases, and 5 bases stayed unmatched. DNA of the CDR3: TGTGCCAGCAGCTTAGGGTCTAGCGGGGGACAAGAGACCCAGTACTTC. This gives the protein CASSLGSSGGQETQYF.

The chain recombines TRBV18 with TRBJ2-2; possibly TRBD2 for D (5 bases). The V end was cut by 4 bases, the J end by 6 bases, with 12 bases between. The CDR3 totals 14 residues. From germline, CDR1 is KGHSH and CDR2 LQKENI. The CDR3 bases are TGTGCCAGCTCACTGTCAGAGGGTCCCGGGGAGCTGTTTTTT. Translated, it gives CASSLSEGPGELFF.

V and J are TRBV28 and TRBJ2-7, with 7 bases matching TRBD1. This CDR3 contains 12 residues. Losses at the gene ends were 4 bases for V and 8 bases for J; bases not matched to a gene: 5. Germline CDR1 is MDHEN and CDR2 is SYDVKM. The CDR3 bases are TGTGCCAGCAGTTCCTGGGACAGAAAGCAGTACTTC. It codes for CASSSWDRKQYF.

V and J are TRBV5-1 and TRBJ2-1; 12 nucleotides agree with TRBD2. V shed 4 bases and J 4 bases; nucleotides not matched to a gene: 0. The CDR3 consists of 14 residues. Per germline, CDR1 SGHRS and CDR2 YFSETQ. Here the CDR3 reads CASSTSGGYNEQFF. CDR3 bases: TGCGCCAGCAGCACTAGCGGGGGGTACAATGAGCAGTTCTTC.

The chain carries TRBV5-1 and TRBJ2-1; D perhaps matches TRBD2 (6 bases). V lost 7 bases and J 7 bases, leaving 18 bases between the germline ends. CDR1 is SGHRS, CDR2 YFSETQ, per germline. This CDR3 has 14 amino acids. CDR3 loop: CASGEGRESNEQFF. For the CDR3, the DNA is TGCGCCAGCGGAGAAGGCCGGGAGAGTAATGAGCAGTTCTTC.

V gene TRBV4-1 combines with J gene TRBJ2-1; 12 bases match TRBD2. Germline CDR1 reads MGHRA; CDR2 reads YSYEKL. V was clipped by 5 bases and J by 10 bases; unmatched bases: 12. This CDR3 comprises 16 residues. CDR3: CASSSAASGGAEEQFF. The CDR3 coding sequence is TGCGCCAGCAGCTCAGCAGCTAGCGGGGGGGCCGAAGAGCAGTTCTTC.

The gene calls are TRBV29-1 and TRBJ1-2, with TRBD1 matching 12 bases. The CDR3 contains 15 residues. Germline V gives CDR1 SQVTM, CDR2 ANQGSEA. Losses at the gene ends were 3 bases for V and 3 bases for J; bases not matched to a gene: 5. The CDR3, as DNA: TGCAGCGTTGAGGGACAGGGGGCATGGGACTATGGCTACACCTTC. Its protein product is CSVEGQGAWDYGYTF.

The chain combines TRBV30 with TRBJ2-1; TRBD1 might be the D (6 bases). The CDR3 contains 13 residues. The ends were cut back, 4 bases at V and 12 bases at J, with 19 bases in the middle. Germline CDR1 is GTSNPN and CDR2 is SVGIG (reference sequence). The CDR3 DNA is TGTGCCTGGACCACAGGGCTATCTAAGACGCAGTTCTTC. Encoded protein: CAWTTGLSKTQFF.

The chain joins TRBV28 to TRBJ1-2, with unresolved D. This CDR3 is built from 12 residues. Per germline, CDR1 MDHEN and CDR2 SYDVKM. Deletions cut 6 bases from V and 2 bases from J, with 7 bases between. The CDR3 is CASSLMNYGYTF. CDR3 DNA: TGTGCCAGCAGCCTAATGAACTATGGCTACACCTTC.